The source of this TCR beta chain is a study of cytomegalovirus exposure and HLA in healthy donors. Regarding the study as a whole: A later analysis linked more than 15,000 TCR beta sequences to HLA alleles at 0.05 false discovery rate. Analysis performed later showed TCR beta chains linked to HLA being more clonally expanded than equally common others.

Trimming took 7 bases from V and 7 from J, leaving 19 bases between them. The CDR3 consists of 14 residues. Per germline, CDR1 SEHNR and CDR2 FQNEAQ (reference sequence). This clone has only a few counts. The antigen is undetermined. Amplification used 60 Vbeta primers and 13 Jbeta primers. Profiled with immunoSEQ multiplex PCR; TCRdb holds only in-frame clones, not every one. The sample shows around 150,000 clones, approximately 70% of them seen only once. V and J are TRBV7-9 and TRBJ1-2, with D tentatively TRBD1 (6 bases). Source material: PBMCs. The TCR was taken from a human donor in good health. The CDR3 here is CASTTGGAGCGYTF. CDR3 DNA: TGTGCCAGCACGACGGGGGGCGCTGGGTGTGGCTACACCTTC. Complete variable domain (other parts from reference TRBV7-9 and TRBJ1-2): DTGVSQNPRHKITKRGQNVTFRCDPISEHNRLYWYRQTLGQGPEFLTYFQNEAQLEKSRLLSDRFSAERPKGSFSTLEIQRTEQGDSAMYLCASTTGGAGCGYTFGSGTRLTVV.